The 28 T cell receptor beta chains presented below share a single source sample, sequenced in a study of blood T cell repertoires in COVID-19. Sequenced by immunoSEQ multiplex PCR; TCRdb stores in-frame clones only, minus some. In the table there are some 300,000 clones, 70% to 90% of which are singletons. Sample: PBMCs or T cells enriched from blood (not recorded which). These receptors were obtained from a woman aged 40-49 years who had recovered from COVID-19.

A few counts support this clone. The chain combines TRBV19 with TRBJ1-2; no clear D gene. The CDR3 consists of 12 residues. Trimming took off 3 bases at V and 5 bases at J, with 7 bases between the two ends. Germline loops: CDR1 LNHDA, CDR2 SQIVND (reference sequence). CDR3 DNA sequence: TGTGCCAGTAGTATGGTAGATTATGGCTACACCTTC. Translating gives CASSMVDYGYTF.

This chain uses TRBV27 with TRBJ2-3; perhaps TRBD1 as D (6 bases). This CDR3 region has 15 residues. Deletions cut 3 bases from V and 4 bases from J, with 14 bases between. Germline lookup yields CDR1 MNHEY and CDR2 SMNVEV (reference sequence). The CDR3 is CASSFTTGSADTQYF. The CDR3 DNA is TGTGCCAGCAGTTTTACGACAGGATCCGCAGATACGCAGTATTTT.

The V call is TRBV6-2 or TRBV6-3, the J call TRBJ1-2, with 7 bases aligning to TRBD1. This CDR3 comprises 13 residues. V shed 5 bases and J 3 bases; nucleotides not matched to a gene: 3. The V gene's germline CDR1 is MNHEY and CDR2 SVGEGT. The CDR3, as DNA: TGTGCCAGCAGTGGGGGACAGTACTATGGCTACACCTTC. Its protein is CASSGGQYYGYTF.

The chain links TRBV7-2 to TRBJ1-2; 10 bases agree with TRBD1. Germline V lookup: CDR1 SGHTA, CDR2 FQGNSA. J gave up 10 bases and V 5 bases, and 7 bases lay outside the gene matches. There are 13 residues in the CDR3. The CDR3 sequence: CASSLGGTGVYTF. DNA of the CDR3: TGTGCCAGCAGCCTAGGGGGGACAGGGGTCTACACCTTC.

The chain links TRBV5-4 to TRBJ2-2, with a possible D match to TRBD1 (6 bases). The germline gives CDR1 SGHNT, CDR2 YYREEE (reference sequence). The CDR3 is made up of 16 amino acids. V was shortened by 4 bases and J by 2 bases, with 15 bases between the two germline ends. The CDR3 DNA reads as TGTGCCAGCAGCATTTTCCGGGACACCAACACCGGGGAGCTGTTTTTT. As protein: CASSIFRDTNTGELFF. The entire variable domain, with the rest obtained from reference TRBV5-4 and TRBJ2-2, is as follows: ETGVTQSPTHLIKTRGQQVTLRCSSQSGHNTVSWYQQALGQGPQFIFQYYREEENGRGNFPPRFSGLQFPNYSSELNVNALELDDSALYLCASSIFRDTNTGELFFGEGSRLTVL.

J is TRBJ2-7 and V is TRBV11-2; D may be TRBD1 (5 bases). The CDR3 covers 14 residues. V was shortened by 3 bases and J by 2 bases, with 11 bases between the two germline ends. Germline V CDR1 and CDR2: SGHAT, FQNNGV. CDR3 nucleotides: TGTGCCAGCAGCTTTGGACACTTTACCTACGAGCAGTACTTC. Amino acids: CASSFGHFTYEQYF.

The chain carries TRBV2 and TRBJ2-1, with 9 positions matching TRBD1. J was trimmed by 2 bases and V by 5 bases; bases with no gene match: 7. Germline V CDR1 and CDR2: SNHLY, FYNNEI. The length of the CDR3 is 16 residues. This CDR3 reads CASSSIGQGPYNEQFF. The CDR3 nucleotides are TGTGCCAGCAGTTCTATCGGACAGGGGCCCTACAATGAGCAGTTCTTC.

The rearrangement links TRBV13 to TRBJ1-2; 7 nucleotides match TRBD1. Per germline, CDR1 PRHDT and CDR2 FYEKMQ (reference sequence). The CDR3 extends over 15 amino acids. Losses at the gene ends were 4 bases for V and 6 bases for J; bases not matched to a gene: 11. For the CDR3, the DNA is TGTGCCAGCAGCTCCGGACAGGCTCGAATGGATGGCTACACCTTC. Its protein is CASSSGQARMDGYTF.

The genes are TRBV6-2 or TRBV6-3 and TRBJ2-1, with 7 nucleotides matching TRBD2. This CDR3 is built from 14 residues. In germline, CDR1 is MNHEY, CDR2 SVGEGT. V was clipped by 3 bases and J by 9 bases; unmatched bases: 8. The CDR3 sequence is CASSYSPGGGEQFF. The CDR3 coding sequence is TGTGCCAGCAGTTATTCGCCGGGGGGAGGTGAGCAGTTCTTC.

The CDR3 bases are TGTGCCAGTAACCAGGCTGGGGGCTGGGGCTACACCTTC. Translated: CASNQAGGWGYTF. This chain uses TRBV19 with TRBJ1-2; possibly TRBD1 for D (6 bases). V shed 7 bases and J shed 8 bases, with 17 bases lying between them. The CDR3 sequence is 13 residues long. The V gene's germline CDR1 is LNHDA and CDR2 SQIVND (reference sequence).

The J gene is TRBJ2-7, the V gene TRBV25-1; 12 bases agree with TRBD2. CDR3 size: 12 residues. Germline V gene lookup returns CDR1 MGHDK and CDR2 SYGVNS. CDR3: CVRTSGEIEQYF. CDR3 bases: TGTGTCCGGACTAGCGGGGAGATCGAGCAGTACTTC.

The chain joins TRBV27 to TRBJ1-2; TRBD1 might be the D (5 bases). Per the germline V gene, CDR1 is MNHEY and CDR2 is SMNVEV (reference sequence). This CDR3 is built from 16 residues. The V and J ends lost 5 bases and 1 base respectively, with 17 bases between them. The CDR3 is CASSTWPLQDNYGYTF. CDR3 coding DNA: TGTGCCAGCAGTACATGGCCCCTACAGGATAACTATGGCTACACCTTC.

Only one count was recorded for this clone. CDR3 DNA sequence: TGTGCCAGCTCAATACCGGGACAGGATAATGAAAAACTGTTTTTT. Translating it yields CASSIPGQDNEKLFF. This chain joins TRBV18 and TRBJ1-4, with 8 bases lining up with TRBD1. The CDR3 is 15 amino acids. After removal of 5 bases from V and 4 bases from J, the junction contained 6 bases not matched to a gene. Germline V gives CDR1 KGHSH, CDR2 LQKENI.

The chain employs TRBV30 and TRBJ2-7; 9 nucleotides match TRBD2. Germline CDR1 is GTSNPN and CDR2 is SVGIG (reference sequence). The CDR3 has 12 residues. V lost 6 bases and J lost 6; bases outside the gene matches: 6. The chain's CDR3 is CACPGLAAEQYF. As DNA, the CDR3 is TGTGCCTGTCCGGGACTAGCCGCCGAGCAGTACTTC.

The chain is built from TRBV6-2 or TRBV6-3 and TRBJ2-1; 11 bases fit TRBD2. CDR1 is MNHEY, CDR2 SVGEGT, per germline. The CDR3 is 16 residues long. V lost 5 bases and J lost 4; bases outside the gene matches: 7. In nucleotides, the CDR3 is TGTGCCAGCAGTAACCCGACTAGCGGGGAATACAATGAGCAGTTCTTC. Translating gives CASSNPTSGEYNEQFF.

The chain combines TRBV5-6 with TRBJ1-3; D is possibly TRBD1 (5 bases). Trimming left V 1 base short and J 2 bases short, with 10 bases between. The CDR3 consists of 15 residues. Germline V lookup: CDR1 SGHDT, CDR2 YYEEEE. The CDR3 is CASSLLEGTGNTIYF. In nucleotides, the CDR3 is TGTGCCAGCAGCTTGTTGGAGGGGACTGGAAACACCATATATTTT.

This chain connects TRBV11-2 to TRBJ1-2, with TRBD1 as a possible D gene (5 bases). The germline V gene has CDR1 SGHAT and CDR2 FQNNGV. The CDR3 has 15 amino acids. V shed 1 base and J shed 4 bases, with 13 bases lying between them. The CDR3 bases are TGTGCCAGCAGCTTAGGAACAGGAGACCCCTATGGCTACACCTTC. Translation gives CASSLGTGDPYGYTF. Together with reference TRBV11-2 and TRBJ1-2, the CDR3 gives the full variable domain: EAGVAQSPRYKIIEKRQSVAFWCNPISGHATLYWYQQILGQGPKLLIQFQNNGVVDDSQLPKDRFSAERLKGVDSTLKIQPAKLEDSAVYLCASSLGTGDPYGYTFGSGTRLTVV.

The chain combines TRBV10-3 with TRBJ2-5, with 7 bases fitting TRBD1. The junction had 11 bases not matched to a gene; V was cut back by 10 bases and J by 0 bases. This CDR3 has 15 amino acids. CDR1 is ENHRY and CDR2 is SYGVKD in the germline V gene. This chain's CDR3 is CATTQGVLNQETQYF. For the CDR3, the DNA is TGTGCCACCACTCAGGGGGTGTTAAACCAAGAGACCCAGTACTTC.

This clone occurred once. The chain uses TRBV6-2 or TRBV6-3 and TRBJ2-1; 10 nucleotides match TRBD2. This CDR3 region has 18 residues. The germline gives CDR1 MNHEY, CDR2 SVGEGT. The J segment lost 9 bases and the V segment lost 1 base, leaving 15 bases of the junction unmatched. CDR3 residues: CASSYLAPAGGHYGEQFF. The CDR3 DNA sequence: TGTGCCAGCAGTTACTTAGCCCCAGCGGGAGGGCATTATGGTGAGCAGTTCTTC.

The chain employs TRBV19 and TRBJ1-5; tentatively, D is TRBD1 (6 bases). The CDR3 contains 14 residues. The V end lost 6 bases, the J end lost 1 base, and 10 bases lay between the germline ends. From germline, CDR1 is LNHDA and CDR2 SQIVND (reference sequence). CDR3 DNA sequence: TGTGCCAGTAGGTACAGGGCGAGCAATCAGCCCCAGCATTTT. This codes for CASRYRASNQPQHF.

The chain combines TRBV30 with TRBJ2-2; D may be TRBD1 (6 bases). The CDR3 totals 12 residues. Germline values: CDR1 GTSNPN, CDR2 SVGIG (reference sequence). The V end was cut by 4 bases, the J end by 6 bases, with 9 bases between. The CDR3 DNA reads TGTGCCTGGAAAACAGGGTCCGGGGAGCTGTTTTTT. This encodes CAWKTGSGELFF.

CDR3 in DNA: TGTGCCAGCAGCGTAGGGCTAGCTGATAATGCAGATACGCAGTATTTT. It is translated as CASSVGLADNADTQYF. The chain employs TRBV9 and TRBJ2-3, with D perhaps matching TRBD2 (5 bases). This CDR3 has 16 residues. Germline values: CDR1 SGDLS, CDR2 YYNGEE. Trimming took off 0 bases at V and 4 bases at J, with 15 bases between the two ends.

The rearrangement links TRBV5-1 to TRBJ2-2, with 8 positions matching TRBD1. The germline gives CDR1 SGHRS, CDR2 YFSETQ. Trimming took 4 bases from V and 5 from J; bases not matched to a gene: 10. This CDR3 has 16 amino acids. This CDR3 reads CASSPPRTGSTGELFF. The DNA of the CDR3 is TGCGCCAGCAGCCCTCCCAGGACAGGGAGTACCGGGGAGCTGTTTTTT.

The V and J genes are TRBV7-3 and TRBJ2-1; 8 bases are a match to TRBD2. Trimming at V came to 5 bases and at J to 4 bases, leaving 7 bases not matched to a gene. Germline values: CDR1 SGHTA, CDR2 FQGTGA. This CDR3 is built from 15 residues. CDR3 coding DNA: TGTGCCAGCAGCCGCAGACTAGCGCAATACAATGAGCAGTTCTTC. It is translated as CASSRRLAQYNEQFF.

This clone was observed a single time. This sequence joins TRBV4-1 and TRBJ2-3, with D possibly being TRBD1 (6 bases). The CDR3 has 17 residues. The V end was cut by 0 bases, the J end by 2 bases, with 15 bases between. Looked up from germline, CDR1 is MGHRA and CDR2 is YSYEKL. The CDR3 DNA reads TGCGCCAGCAGCCAAGATACTTGGGGGCCCAACACAGATACGCAGTATTTT. Protein product: CASSQDTWGPNTDTQYF.

The V gene is TRBV10-3, the J gene TRBJ1-4; TRBD1 matches at 7 bases. With V trimmed by 2 bases and J by 8 bases, 2 bases remained unmatched. The CDR3 length is 13 residues. CDR1 and CDR2 from the germline V gene are ENHRY and SYGVKD. CDR3 sequence reads: CAISEKDREKLFF. The CDR3 DNA reads as TGTGCCATCAGTGAGAAGGACAGGGAAAAACTGTTTTTT.

This chain links TRBV30 with TRBJ1-2; D gene unclear. Germline assignment: CDR1 GTSNPN and CDR2 SVGIG (reference sequence). V lost 2 bases, J lost 0 bases, and 10 bases lay in between. The CDR3 has 14 residues. The CDR3 bases are TGTGCCTGGAGTATAACCGGGACTAACTATGGCTACACCTTC. This sequence encodes CAWSITGTNYGYTF.

This chain uses TRBV11-3 with TRBJ2-1, with TRBD2 as a possible D gene (6 bases). Per the germline V gene, CDR1 is SGHNT and CDR2 is YENEEA. With 0 bases removed from V and 6 bases from J, the gap between germline ends came to 9 bases. The CDR3 length is 14 residues. CDR3 nucleotides: TGTGCCAGCAGCTTAGATCGGGACTTCAATGAGCAGTTCTTC. This encodes CASSLDRDFNEQFF.